A single sample gave rise to the 7 T cell receptor beta chains below, sequenced in a study of control samples from healthy donors and cancer patients. The table came from immunoSEQ multiplex PCR; TCRdb's copy has only in-frame clones and leaves some out. The table records about 130,000 clones, 90% of them present only once. Specimen: blood. The receptors derive from a man aged 40-49 years in good health.

In DNA, the CDR3 is TGTGCCAGTCGCGGGGGGCCCTACGAGCAGTACTTC. This encodes CASRGGPYEQYF. The gene calls are TRBV6-6 and TRBJ2-7; 8 nucleotides line up with TRBD2. V was clipped by 9 bases and J by 2 bases; unmatched bases: 3. CDR1 and CDR2 from the germline V gene are MNHNY and SVGAGI (reference sequence). CDR3 length: 12 residues.

This chain connects TRBV3-1 (or the pseudogene TRBV3-2) to TRBJ2-7; the match to TRBD2 covers 16 bases. The CDR3 is 16 amino acids. Trimming removed 1 base from V and 6 bases from J; junction bases left unmatched: 3. Looked up from germline, CDR1 is LGHDT and CDR2 is YNNKEL (reference sequence). For the CDR3, the DNA is TGTGCCAGCAGCCAAGTGGGACTAGCGGGGGGGCGCGAGCAGTACTTC. Translation: CASSQVGLAGGREQYF.

The genes are TRBV4-1 and TRBJ2-7; weak D call: TRBD1 (6 bases). Trimming stripped 1 base from V and 4 bases from J, with 11 bases between. The CDR3 loop spans 14 amino acids. CDR1 MGHRA and CDR2 YSYEKL come from the germline V gene. Here the CDR3 DNA reads TGCGCCAGCAGCCAAGGGACAGCTAGTTACGAGCAGTACTTC. This gives the protein CASSQGTASYEQYF.

The J gene is TRBJ2-1, the V gene TRBV20-1, with TRBD1 matching over 11 bases. This CDR3 contains 11 residues. Trimming at V came to 5 bases and at J to 13 bases, leaving 4 bases not matched to a gene. CDR1 is DFQATT and CDR2 is SNEGSKA in the germline V gene (reference sequence). The CDR3 coding sequence is TGCAGTGCTCCTGGGACAGGGGGACAGTTCTTC. Translation: CSAPGTGGQFF.

The chain combines TRBV20-1 with TRBJ2-7; D may be TRBD1 (6 bases). CDR1 DFQATT and CDR2 SNEGSKA come from the germline V gene (reference sequence). There are 11 residues in the CDR3. This CDR3 reads CSGDTGTEQYF. DNA of the CDR3: TGCAGCGGAGACACAGGGACCGAGCAGTACTTC.

V and J are TRBV27 and TRBJ2-7, with 9 bases aligning to TRBD1. CDR3 length equals 13 residues. Looked up from germline, CDR1 is MNHEY and CDR2 is SMNVEV (reference sequence). Germline trimming cut 6 bases from V and 2 bases from J; bases unmatched to any gene: 2. CDR3 in amino acids: CASSDRGAYEQYF. The CDR3 DNA is TGTGCCAGCAGCGACAGGGGGGCCTACGAGCAGTACTTC.

The chain links TRBV10-3 to TRBJ1-4; possibly TRBD1 for D (5 bases). This CDR3 has 14 residues. V dropped 3 bases and J dropped 5 bases, with 10 bases sitting between them. Germline V CDR1 and CDR2: ENHRY, SYGVKD. CDR3 sequence reads: CAISDRDANEKLFF. CDR3 in DNA: TGTGCCATCAGTGACAGGGACGCGAATGAAAAACTGTTTTTT.